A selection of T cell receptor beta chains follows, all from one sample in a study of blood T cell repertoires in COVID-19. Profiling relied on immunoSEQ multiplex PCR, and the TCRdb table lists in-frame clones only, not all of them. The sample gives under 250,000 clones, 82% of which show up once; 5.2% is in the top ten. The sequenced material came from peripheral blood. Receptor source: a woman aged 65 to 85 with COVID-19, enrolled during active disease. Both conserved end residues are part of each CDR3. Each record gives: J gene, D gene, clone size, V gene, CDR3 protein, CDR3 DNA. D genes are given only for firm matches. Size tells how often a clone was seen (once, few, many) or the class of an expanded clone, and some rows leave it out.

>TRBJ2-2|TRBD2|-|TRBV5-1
CASSSFAGANTGELFF
TGCGCCAGCAGCTCTTTCGCGGGGGCGAACACCGGGGAGCTGTTTTTT
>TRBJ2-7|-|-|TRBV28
CASSFRFEQYF
TGTGCCAGCAGTTTCAGGTTCGAGCAGTACTTC
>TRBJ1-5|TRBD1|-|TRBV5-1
CASSPTGGSNQPQHF
TGCGCCAGCAGCCCAACAGGGGGCTCCAATCAGCCCCAGCATTTT
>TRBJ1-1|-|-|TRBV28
CASSFAGGVNTEAFF
TGTGCCAGCAGTTTCGCTGGGGGGGTGAACACTGAAGCTTTCTTT
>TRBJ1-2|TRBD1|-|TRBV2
CASSRQGVNYGYTF
TGTGCCAGCAGCAGACAGGGAGTAAACTATGGCTACACCTTC
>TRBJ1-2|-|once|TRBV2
CASRQGADYGYTF
TGTGCCAGCAGACAGGGAGCCGACTATGGCTACACCTTC
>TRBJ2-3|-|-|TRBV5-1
CASSRGGTDTQYF
TGCGCCAGCAGCCGAGGAGGCACAGATACGCAGTATTTT
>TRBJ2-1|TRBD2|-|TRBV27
CASSSRASSGRFHNEQFF
TGTGCCAGCAGTTCACGTGCCTCTAGCGGGAGGTTCCACAATGAGCAGTTCTTC
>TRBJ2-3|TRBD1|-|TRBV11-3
CASSLRTGSDTQYF
TGTGCCAGCAGCCTCCGGACAGGATCAGATACGCAGTATTTT
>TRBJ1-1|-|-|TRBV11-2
CASSFLVGAWRNTEAFF
TGTGCCAGCAGCTTTTTGGTTGGAGCCTGGAGGAACACTGAAGCTTTCTTT
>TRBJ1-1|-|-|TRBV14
CASSRETANTEAFF
TGTGCCAGCAGCCGAGAGACAGCGAACACTGAAGCTTTCTTT
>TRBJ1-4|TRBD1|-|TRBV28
CATNGQAEKLFF
TGTGCCACCAACGGACAGGCTGAAAAACTGTTTTTT
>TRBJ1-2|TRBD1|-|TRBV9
CASSAGGRKNGYTF
TGTGCCAGCAGCGCAGGGGGCAGGAAGAATGGCTACACCTTC
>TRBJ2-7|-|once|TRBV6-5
CASRVPTTYEQYF
TGTGCCAGCAGGGTCCCAACAACCTACGAGCAGTACTTC
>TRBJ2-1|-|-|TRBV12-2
CASRLAQDRVYNEQFF
TGTGCAAGTCGCTTAGCGCAGGACAGGGTTTACAATGAGCAGTTCTTC
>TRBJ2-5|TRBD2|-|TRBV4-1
CASSRTSGSQETQYF
TGCGCCAGCAGTCGGACTAGCGGGAGCCAAGAGACCCAGTACTTC
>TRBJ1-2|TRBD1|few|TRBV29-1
CSVVSGYGTGRGYGYTF
TGCAGCGTTGTATCGGGTTATGGGACAGGGAGAGGCTATGGCTACACCTTC
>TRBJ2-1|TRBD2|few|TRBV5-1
CASSSGLAGGPRDEQFF
TGCGCCAGCAGCTCCGGACTAGCGGGAGGCCCCCGCGATGAGCAGTTCTTC
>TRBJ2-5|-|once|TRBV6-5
CASSSAGDQETQYF
TGTGCCAGCAGTTCAGCAGGGGACCAAGAGACCCAGTACTTC
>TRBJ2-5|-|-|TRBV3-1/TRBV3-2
CASSQAIAARETQYF
TGTGCCAGCAGCCAAGCAATAGCAGCAAGAGAGACCCAGTACTTC
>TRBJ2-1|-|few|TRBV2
CASRVTRPASYNEQFF
TGTGCCAGCAGGGTCACGAGGCCAGCCTCCTACAATGAGCAGTTCTTC
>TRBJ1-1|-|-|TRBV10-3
CAISESARGTYEAFF
TGTGCCATCAGTGAGAGCGCTAGGGGTACCTATGAAGCTTTCTTT